This T cell receptor beta chain was retrieved from a study of vaccination and CD4 T cells after COVID-19. An Oncomine TCR Beta short-read assay was used to sequence the DNA from cultured CD4+ T cells. TCRdb itself ran the PCR reads through MiXCR, one entry per CDR3 protein. The sample contains fewer than 15,000 distinct CDR3 sequences, less than 80% of which appear only once. A word on this clonotype: The antigen is not known.

Indicated treatment: roughly 10-day PBMC culture with coronavirus spike peptide pools or control peptides (ViraFEST assay). V was shortened by 1 base and J by 4 bases, with 11 bases between the two germline ends. The CDR3 spans 14 residues. The germline V gene encodes CDR1 GTSNPN and CDR2 SVGIG (reference sequence). Specimen: CD4+ T cells from blood, cultured in vitro, collected before SARS-CoV-2 vaccination. The V gene is TRBV30, the J gene TRBJ1-5; D is undetermined. This receptor was taken from a human donor who had recovered from COVID-19. CDR3 sequence: CAWSGRSPNQPQHF. CDR3 nucleotides: TGTGCCTGGAGTGGCCGCTCCCCTAATCAGCCCCAGCATTTT.